The next 17 T cell receptor beta chains were all read from a single sample in a study of cytomegalovirus exposure and HLA in healthy donors. Measured with immunoSEQ multiplex PCR; TCRdb has only the in-frame clones, and not every one. The sample includes roughly 140,000 clones, roughly 92% seen only once; the top ten take about 0.7%. The sequencing sample was made of PBMCs. The receptors were sampled from a man between 18 and 29 years old in good health and CMV-seronegative.

CDR3 amino acids: CASSLRPGGHYGYTF. In DNA form, the CDR3 reads TGTGCCAGCAGTTTACGGCCCGGGGGGCACTATGGCTACACCTTC. This sequence joins TRBV27 and TRBJ1-2; maybe TRBD1 (6 bases). Germline CDR1 reads MNHEY; CDR2 reads SMNVEV (reference sequence). V lost 2 bases and J 3 bases, leaving 13 bases between the germline ends. The CDR3 has 15 residues.

This chain connects TRBV1 to TRBJ1-5; the table's D call of TRBD1 was not tested on the DNA. TRBV1 corresponds to a pseudogene. The CDR3 length is 18 residues. The CDR3 DNA is TGCACCAGCAGCCAAGAGTCACAGAGGGGGTATAGCAATCAGCCCCAGCATTTT. It translates to CTSSQESQRGYSNQPQHF.

The V and J genes are TRBV27 and TRBJ1-1; D is unresolved. From germline, CDR1 is MNHEY and CDR2 SMNVEV (reference sequence). V lost 1 base and J 3 bases, leaving 9 bases between the germline ends. The CDR3 is 14 residues long. CDR3 residues: CASSLLAADTEAFF. The CDR3 DNA is TGTGCCAGCAGTTTATTAGCAGCAGACACTGAAGCTTTCTTT.

DNA for the CDR3: TGTGCCAGCAGCTCTACTGACACCGGGGAGCTGTTTTTT. As protein: CASSSTDTGELFF. The chain links TRBV7-2 to TRBJ2-2; the D is unclear. In germline, CDR1 is SGHTA, CDR2 FQGNSA. The CDR3 sequence is 13 residues long. The V end was cut by 4 bases, the J end by 3 bases, with 6 bases between.

The chain links TRBV4-1 to TRBJ2-5; weak D call: TRBD2 (5 bases). The CDR3 covers 15 residues. The V end lost 0 bases, the J end lost 2 bases, and 10 bases lay between the germline ends. Germline V lookup: CDR1 MGHRA, CDR2 YSYEKL. The CDR3 nucleotides are TGCGCCAGCAGCCAAGATCGTAGGACTCAAGAGACCCAGTACTTC. Translated: CASSQDRRTQETQYF.

V usage is TRBV7-9 and J usage is TRBJ2-1, with a tentative D call TRBD2 (6 bases). Trimming took 5 bases from V and 3 from J, leaving 14 bases between them. Germline-derived CDR1 and CDR2 are SEHNR and FQNEAQ (reference sequence). The CDR3 contains 15 residues. CDR3 sequence (DNA): TGTGCCAGCAGCCATCGGGGGAAGAACTACAATGAGCAGTTCTTC. Its protein product is CASSHRGKNYNEQFF.

This chain links TRBV11-2 with TRBJ2-7, with 7 bases fitting TRBD1. J gave up 2 bases and V 2 bases, and 6 bases lay outside the gene matches. Germline CDR1 and CDR2: SGHAT and FQNNGV. The CDR3 contains 15 residues. The CDR3: CASSLPGQKPYEQYF. In nucleotides, the CDR3 is TGTGCCAGCAGCTTACCGGGACAGAAACCCTACGAGCAGTACTTC.

The chain couples TRBV18 to TRBJ1-2, with a weak D call TRBD1 (6 bases). This CDR3 has 16 residues. The germline V and J ends were trimmed by 1 base and 3 bases, with 15 bases remaining between them. Looked up from germline, CDR1 is KGHSH and CDR2 is LQKENI. This CDR3 is CASSPLNLRQDYGYTF. The CDR3 DNA is TGTGCCAGCTCACCACTAAACCTACGACAGGACTATGGCTACACCTTC.

The chain recombines TRBV9 with TRBJ2-1; D ambiguous. CDR1 is SGDLS and CDR2 is YYNGEE in the germline V gene. The CDR3 has 15 residues. Between the trimmed V and J ends, which lost 0 bases and 3 bases, there was a span of 10 bases. CDR3 sequence: CASSVDQADYNEQFF. The CDR3 region has the DNA TGTGCCAGCAGCGTAGATCAGGCCGACTACAATGAGCAGTTCTTC.

The genes are TRBV30 and TRBJ1-4; TRBD1 agrees at 8 bases. The V gene end was trimmed by 5 bases and the J gene end by 0 bases; junction bases not matched to a gene: 2. CDR3 length equals 14 residues. Germline loops: CDR1 GTSNPN, CDR2 SVGIG (reference sequence). CDR3 in DNA: TGTGCCTGGGACAGGGGCACAACTAATGAAAAACTGTTTTTT. Translation: CAWDRGTTNEKLFF.

The genes are TRBV28 and TRBJ2-7; 7 bases line up with TRBD1. The CDR3 is 15 residues long. Trimming cost V 6 bases and J 3 bases; bases outside gene matches: 11. Germline V gene sequence: CDR1 MDHEN, CDR2 SYDVKM. The DNA for the CDR3 is TGTGCCAGCAGCACGGGGACAGCCAATCTCTACGAGCAGTACGTC. It yields the protein CASSTGTANLYEQYV.

The chain has TRBV6-5 and TRBJ1-4, with 10 bases that match TRBD1. This CDR3 comprises 15 residues. Germline V gene data show CDR1 as MNHEY and CDR2 as SVGAGI. V gave up 1 base and J gave up 8 bases; unmatched junction bases: 4. CDR3 in amino acids: CASSYFQDRGEKLFF. As DNA, the CDR3 is TGTGCCAGCAGTTACTTCCAGGACAGGGGGGAAAAACTGTTTTTT.

The chain carries TRBV19 and TRBJ2-1, with 13 nucleotides matching TRBD2. Germline assignment: CDR1 LNHDA and CDR2 SQIVND (reference sequence). The CDR3 runs 17 residues. The V gene end was trimmed by 6 bases and the J gene end by 7 bases; junction bases not matched to a gene: 12. The CDR3 is CASRPPGLAGQGNEQFF. The CDR3 DNA reads as TGTGCCAGTAGACCACCGGGACTAGCGGGACAAGGAAATGAGCAGTTCTTC.

V is TRBV2 and J is TRBJ1-1; maybe TRBD1 (5 bases). The V gene lost 7 bases and the J gene lost 8 bases, with 14 bases spanning the gap. CDR1 and CDR2 from the germline V gene are SNHLY and FYNNEI. The CDR3 loop spans 12 amino acids. The CDR3 nucleotides read TGTGCCAGCAAAGTGGGGCGTCTGGAAGCTTTCTTT. Translating it yields CASKVGRLEAFF.

This clone was seen once. V is TRBV5-6 and J is TRBJ2-3, with D possibly TRBD1 on 6 matching bases. The germline CDR1 and CDR2 sequences are SGHDT and YYEEEE. V lost 3 bases and J lost 1, with 12 bases in between. CDR3 length equals 15 residues. CDR3 sequence reads: CASSYDRLRTDTQYF. In nucleotides, the CDR3 is TGTGCCAGCAGCTATGACAGGCTACGCACAGATACGCAGTATTTT. Full variable domain (missing parts from reference TRBV5-6 and TRBJ2-3): DAGVTQSPTHLIKTRGQQVTLRCSPKSGHDTVSWYQQALGQGPQFIFQYYEEEERQRGNFPDRFSGHQFPNYSSELNVNALLLGDSALYLCASSYDRLRTDTQYFGPGTRLTVL.

The chain carries TRBV5-4 and TRBJ2-1; perhaps TRBD1 as D (5 bases). Between the trimmed V and J ends, which lost 0 bases and 0 bases, there was a span of 7 bases. From germline, CDR1 is SGHNT and CDR2 YYREEE (reference sequence). This CDR3 is built from 15 residues. CDR3: CASSLDRSSYNEQFF. DNA for the CDR3: TGTGCCAGCAGCTTGGACAGGAGCTCCTACAATGAGCAGTTCTTC.

Written as DNA, the CDR3 is TGTGCCATTGGGACAGGGGGCGTGAACACTGAAGCTTTCTTT. It specifies CAIGTGGVNTEAFF. V gene TRBV10-3 combines with J gene TRBJ1-1; 12 nucleotides line up with TRBD1. Germline V CDR1 and CDR2: ENHRY, SYGVKD. The V segment lost 9 bases and the J segment 0 bases; nucleotides outside the gene matches: 2. The length of the CDR3 is 14 residues.